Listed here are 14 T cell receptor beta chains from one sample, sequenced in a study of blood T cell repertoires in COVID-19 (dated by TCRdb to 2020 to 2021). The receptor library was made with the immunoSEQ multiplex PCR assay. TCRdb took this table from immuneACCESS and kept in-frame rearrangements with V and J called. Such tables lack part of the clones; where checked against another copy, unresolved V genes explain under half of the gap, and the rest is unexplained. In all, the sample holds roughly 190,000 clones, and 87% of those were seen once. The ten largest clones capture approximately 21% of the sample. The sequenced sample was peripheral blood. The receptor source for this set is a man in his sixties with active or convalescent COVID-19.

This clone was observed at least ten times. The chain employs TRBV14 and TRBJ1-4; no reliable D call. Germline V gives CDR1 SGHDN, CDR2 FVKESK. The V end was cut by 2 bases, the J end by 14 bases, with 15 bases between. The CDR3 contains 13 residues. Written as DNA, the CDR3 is TGTGCCAGCAGCCAAATCTATTACAGTGGGCTGTTTTTT. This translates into CASSQIYYSGLFF. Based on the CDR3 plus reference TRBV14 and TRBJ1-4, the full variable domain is EAGVTQFPSHSVIEKGQTVTLRCDPISGHDNLYWYRRVMGKEIKFLLHFVKESKQDESGMPNNRFLAERTGGTYSTLKVQPAELEDSGVYFCASSQIYYSGLFFGSGTQLSVL.

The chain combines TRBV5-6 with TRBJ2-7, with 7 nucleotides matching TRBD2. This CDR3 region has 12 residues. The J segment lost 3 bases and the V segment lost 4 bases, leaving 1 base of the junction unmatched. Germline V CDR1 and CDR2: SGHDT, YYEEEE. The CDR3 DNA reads TGTGCCAGCAGCCCGGGGGGCTACGAGCAGTACTTC. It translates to CASSPGGYEQYF.

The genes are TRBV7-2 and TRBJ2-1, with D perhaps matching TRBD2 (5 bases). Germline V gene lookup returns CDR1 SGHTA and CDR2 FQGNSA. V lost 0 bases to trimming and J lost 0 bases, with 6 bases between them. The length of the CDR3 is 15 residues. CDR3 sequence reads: CASSLAGSSYNEQFF. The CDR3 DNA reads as TGTGCCAGCAGCTTAGCAGGGAGCTCCTACAATGAGCAGTTCTTC.

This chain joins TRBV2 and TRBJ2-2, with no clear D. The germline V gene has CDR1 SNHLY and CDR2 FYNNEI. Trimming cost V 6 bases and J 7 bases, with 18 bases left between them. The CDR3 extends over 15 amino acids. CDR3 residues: CASRPTTANGGELFF. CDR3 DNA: TGTGCCAGCAGACCGACAACGGCAAATGGCGGGGAGCTGTTTTTT.

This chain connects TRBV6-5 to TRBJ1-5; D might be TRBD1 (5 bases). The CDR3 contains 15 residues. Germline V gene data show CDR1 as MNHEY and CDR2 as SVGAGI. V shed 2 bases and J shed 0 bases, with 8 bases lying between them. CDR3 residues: CASSYPGLSNQPQHF. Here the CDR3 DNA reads TGTGCCAGCAGTTACCCGGGACTTAGCAATCAGCCCCAGCATTTT.

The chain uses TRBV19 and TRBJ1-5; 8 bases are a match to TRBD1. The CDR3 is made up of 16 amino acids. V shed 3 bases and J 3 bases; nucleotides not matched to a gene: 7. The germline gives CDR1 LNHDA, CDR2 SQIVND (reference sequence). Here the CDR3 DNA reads TGTGCCAGTAGTATGGTAGGCAGGGGGCTCAATCAGCCCCAGCATTTT. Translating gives CASSMVGRGLNQPQHF.

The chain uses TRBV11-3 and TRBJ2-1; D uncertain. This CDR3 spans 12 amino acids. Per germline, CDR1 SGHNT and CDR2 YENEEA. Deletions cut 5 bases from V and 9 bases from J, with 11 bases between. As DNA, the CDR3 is TGTGCCAGCAGCCGCTCCCCCAGTGAGCAGTTCTTC. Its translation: CASSRSPSEQFF.

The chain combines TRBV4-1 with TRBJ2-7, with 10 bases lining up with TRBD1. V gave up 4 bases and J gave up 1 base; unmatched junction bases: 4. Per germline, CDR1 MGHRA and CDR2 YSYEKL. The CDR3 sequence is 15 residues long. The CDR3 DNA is TGCGCCAGCAGCCTGGGACAGGGGCCATCCTACGAGCAGTACTTC. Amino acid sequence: CASSLGQGPSYEQYF.

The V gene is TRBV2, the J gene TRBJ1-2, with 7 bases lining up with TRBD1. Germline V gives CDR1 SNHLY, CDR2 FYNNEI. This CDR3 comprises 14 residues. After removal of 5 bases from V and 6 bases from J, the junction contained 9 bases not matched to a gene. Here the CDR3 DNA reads TGTGCCAGCAGTTCCCAGACAGGGAGTGATGGCTACACCTTC. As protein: CASSSQTGSDGYTF.

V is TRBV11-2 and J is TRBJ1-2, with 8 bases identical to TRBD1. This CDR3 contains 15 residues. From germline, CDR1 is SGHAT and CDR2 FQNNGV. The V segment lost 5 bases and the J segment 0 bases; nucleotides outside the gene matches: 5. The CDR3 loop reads CASSLGQGPNYGYTF. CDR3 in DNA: TGTGCCAGCAGCCTCGGACAGGGCCCTAACTATGGCTACACCTTC.

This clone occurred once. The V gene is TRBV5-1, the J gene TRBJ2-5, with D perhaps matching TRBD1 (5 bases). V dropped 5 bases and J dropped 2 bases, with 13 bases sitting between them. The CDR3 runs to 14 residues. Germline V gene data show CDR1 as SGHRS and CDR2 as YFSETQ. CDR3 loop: CASRGTGFQETQYF. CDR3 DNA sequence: TGCGCCAGCAGGGGAACAGGATTTCAAGAGACCCAGTACTTC.

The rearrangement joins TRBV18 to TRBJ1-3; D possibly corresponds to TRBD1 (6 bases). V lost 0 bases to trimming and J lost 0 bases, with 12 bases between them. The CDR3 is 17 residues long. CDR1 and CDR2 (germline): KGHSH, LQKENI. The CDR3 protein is CASSPPTGFLSGNTIYF. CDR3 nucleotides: TGTGCCAGCTCACCACCGACAGGCTTCCTCTCTGGAAACACCATATATTTT.

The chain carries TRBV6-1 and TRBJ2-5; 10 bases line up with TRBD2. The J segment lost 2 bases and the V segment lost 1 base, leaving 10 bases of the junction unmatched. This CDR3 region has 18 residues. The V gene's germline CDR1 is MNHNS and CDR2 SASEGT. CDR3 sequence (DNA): TGTGCCAGCAGTGAAGGGTGGAGCGGGGGGGCATGGCAAGAGACCCAGTACTTC. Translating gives CASSEGWSGGAWQETQYF.

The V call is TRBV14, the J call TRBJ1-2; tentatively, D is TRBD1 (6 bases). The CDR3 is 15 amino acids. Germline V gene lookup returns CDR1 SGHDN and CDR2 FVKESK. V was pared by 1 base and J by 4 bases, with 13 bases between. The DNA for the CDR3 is TGTGCCAGCAGCCAAGGACAGGTCTACCGCTATGGCTACACCTTC. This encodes CASSQGQVYRYGYTF.